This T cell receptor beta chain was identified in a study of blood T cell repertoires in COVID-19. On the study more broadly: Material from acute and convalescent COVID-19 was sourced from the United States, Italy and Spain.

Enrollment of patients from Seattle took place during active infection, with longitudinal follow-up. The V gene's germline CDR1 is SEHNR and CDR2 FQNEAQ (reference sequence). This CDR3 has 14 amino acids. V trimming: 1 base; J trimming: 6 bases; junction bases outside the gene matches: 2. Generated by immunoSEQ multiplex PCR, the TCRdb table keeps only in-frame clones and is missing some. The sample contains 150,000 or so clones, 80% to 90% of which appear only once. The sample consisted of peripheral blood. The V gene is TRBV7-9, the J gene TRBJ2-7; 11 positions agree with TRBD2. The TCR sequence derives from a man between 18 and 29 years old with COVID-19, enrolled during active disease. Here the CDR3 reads CASSLDLAGGEQYF. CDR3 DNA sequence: TGTGCCAGCAGCTTAGACCTAGCGGGAGGCGAGCAGTACTTC.